These T cell receptor beta chains were read from a single sample in a study of control samples from healthy donors and cancer patients. TCRdb keeps only in-frame clones here, not all; method: immunoSEQ multiplex PCR. Found here are more than 95,000 clones, roughly four fifths of them singletons; the top ten hold about 12%. The sample was blood. The receptor source for this set is a woman between 50 and 59 years old in good health. Each CDR3 is given with its conserved first and last residue. The D gene is left open where the match is weak. Size is stated for part of the rows, as once, few or many counts, or as a class when the clone is expanded.

size,J,V,D,DNA,CDR3
NA,TRBJ2-7,TRBV25-1,NA,TGTGCCAGCAGTGAAACAGGGAAGGAGTTTAACGAGCAGTACTTC,CASSETGKEFNEQYF
NA,TRBJ2-1,TRBV12-3/TRBV12-4,TRBD2,TGTGCCAGCGTAGCGGGAGGTACCAATGAGCAGTTCTTC,CASVAGGTNEQFF
NA,TRBJ2-1,TRBV24-1,TRBD2,TGTGCCACCAGGGCTAGCGGGGGCGTAACCAGTGAGCAGTTCTTC,CATRASGGVTSEQFF
few,TRBJ2-2,TRBV14,NA,TGTGCCAGCAGCCAACGGACTTCGAGCGGGGAGCTGTTTTTT,CASSQRTSSGELFF
NA,TRBJ2-3,TRBV28,TRBD2,TGTGCCAGCAGCCGCGGGGGGGCGCGCACAGATACGCAGTATTTT,CASSRGGARTDTQYF
NA,TRBJ1-5,TRBV5-6,NA,TGTGCCAGCAGGCGGACTGGAGGAGATCAGCCCCAGCATTTT,CASRRTGGDQPQHF
NA,TRBJ2-2,TRBV5-1,TRBD2,TGCGCCAGCAGCGAGCGGGGGGGCGAGACCGGGGAGCTGTTTTTT,CASSERGGETGELFF
NA,TRBJ2-1,TRBV28,NA,TGTGCCAGCAGTTTATTGAGTGGTGAGCAGTTCTTC,CASSLLSGEQFF
NA,TRBJ1-1,TRBV5-4,TRBD1,TGTGCCAGCAGCCCAGGGGGCTCTGAAGCTTTCTTT,CASSPGGSEAFF
NA,TRBJ1-4,TRBV5-1,NA,TGCGCCAGCAGCTTGACCTCAGGTGACGGTGAAAAACTGTTTTTT,CASSLTSGDGEKLFF
few,TRBJ1-1,TRBV6-6,TRBD1,TGTGCCAGCAGCCGAGCCCGACAGGGGGCCAGAAACAAGCTGAACACTGAAGCTTTCTTT,CASSRARQGARNKLNTEAFF
NA,TRBJ2-3,TRBV9,TRBD2,TGTGCCAGCAGCGTAACTAGCGGGCAGGGGGATACGCAGTATTTT,CASSVTSGQGDTQYF
NA,TRBJ2-7,TRBV11-3,NA,TGTGCCAGCAGCTTCTCAGGGGCACCTACCTACGAGCAGTACTTC,CASSFSGAPTYEQYF
NA,TRBJ2-7,TRBV24-1,NA,TGTGCCACCAGCGGGGCCCCATCCTACGAGCAGTACTTC,CATSGAPSYEQYF
NA,TRBJ1-1,TRBV24-1,NA,TGTGCCACCAGTGGGGAGGGGGAGTTGAACGCTTTCTTT,CATSGEGELNAFF
NA,TRBJ1-6,TRBV7-2,TRBD1,TGTGCCAGCAGCCCGGGACAGTTTAATTCACCCCTCCACTTT,CASSPGQFNSPLHF
NA,TRBJ1-6,TRBV9,NA,TGTGCCAGCAACCCAGGCAGGGGTTCCTATAATTCACCCCTCCACTTT,CASNPGRGSYNSPLHF
NA,TRBJ1-1,TRBV21-1,NA,TGTGCCAGCACCGGGACCCTTACGGTGTGTGGCACTGAAGCTTTCTTT,CASTGTLTVCGTEAFF
NA,TRBJ2-2,TRBV2,NA,TGTGCCAGCAGTGAGACGTTCGCGAACACCGGGGAGCTGTTTTTT,CASSETFANTGELFF
few,TRBJ1-1,TRBV7-9,NA,TGTGCCAGCAGCTTAGTGACAGGAAGTATGAACACTGAAGCTTTCTTT,CASSLVTGSMNTEAFF
NA,TRBJ1-1,TRBV24-1,NA,TGTGCCACCAGTTGGGGGGCTGAAGCTTTCTTT,CATSWGAEAFF
once,TRBJ2-1,TRBV29-1,TRBD2,TGCAGCGTCGAATGGACTAGCGACGGGAATGAGCAGTTCTTC,CSVEWTSDGNEQFF